There are many counts of the clone carrying this T cell receptor beta chain. Amplified TCR beta CDR3 regions came from RNA transcripts. TCR CDR3 regions were first amplified by RT-PCR with HTBI primers. One entry per CDR3 protein results from TCRdb running MiXCR on the multiplex PCR reads. The table shows under 400,000 distinct CDR3 sequences, with about 18% occurring only once. These data belong to a study of T cells in Graves' hyperthyroidism and ophthalmopathy. Germline loops: CDR1 DFQATT, CDR2 SNEGSKA (reference sequence). CDR3 length: 11 amino acids. Trimming took off 6 bases at V and 8 bases at J, with 13 bases between the two ends.

This TCR derives from a woman in her fifties or sixties with Graves' hyperthyroidism. Sequenced sample: blood. The chain has TRBV20-1 and TRBJ1-2; D not certain. The CDR3 coding sequence is TGCAGTGCGGGAGCGAGCGTGGGCTACACCTTC. Residues: CSAGASVGYTF.